This TCR beta chain comes out of a study of OX40 agonist ivuxolimab in advanced cancers. Study details: Partial responses occurred in three patients (one hepatocellular carcinoma, two cutaneous melanoma).

With 4 bases removed from V and 5 bases from J, the gap between germline ends came to 9 bases. This CDR3 is 12 amino acids long. CDR1 is MNHEY, CDR2 SMNVEV, per germline (reference sequence). The repertoire was sequenced with immunoSEQ multiplex PCR; TCRdb's copy has only in-frame clones and lacks some. The sample lists roughly 9,400 clones; 70% were seen once. The sample was CD4+ or CD8+ T cells sorted from blood, taken in a trial of the OX40 agonist ivuxolimab. This receptor was identified in an adult with an advanced solid tumor such as melanoma, head and neck, liver or kidney cancer. V is TRBV27 and J is TRBJ2-7; possibly TRBD2 for D (6 bases). The CDR3 DNA follows: TGTGCCAGCAGTTACGGAGGGGACGAGCAGTACTTC. Translated, it gives CASSYGGDEQYF.